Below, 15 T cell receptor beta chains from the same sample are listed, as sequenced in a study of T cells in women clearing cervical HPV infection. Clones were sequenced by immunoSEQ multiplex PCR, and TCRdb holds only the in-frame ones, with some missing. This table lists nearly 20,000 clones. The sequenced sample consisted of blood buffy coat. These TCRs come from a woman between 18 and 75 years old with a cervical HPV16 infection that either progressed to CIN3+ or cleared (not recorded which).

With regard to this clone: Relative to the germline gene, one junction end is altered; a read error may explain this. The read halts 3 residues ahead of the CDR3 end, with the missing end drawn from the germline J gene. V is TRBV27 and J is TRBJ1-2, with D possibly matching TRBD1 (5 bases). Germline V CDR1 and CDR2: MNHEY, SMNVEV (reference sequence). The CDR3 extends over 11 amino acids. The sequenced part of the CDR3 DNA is TGTGCCACCAGTAGGGGATATGGC. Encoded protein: CATSRGYG. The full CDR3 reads CATSRGYGYTF.

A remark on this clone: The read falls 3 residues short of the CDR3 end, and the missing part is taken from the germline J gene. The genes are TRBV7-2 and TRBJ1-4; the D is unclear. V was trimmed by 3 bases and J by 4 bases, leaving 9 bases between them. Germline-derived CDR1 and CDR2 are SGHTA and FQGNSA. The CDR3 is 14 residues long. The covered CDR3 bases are TGTGCCAGCAGCTTTGGCTTACATAATGAAAAA. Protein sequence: CASSFGLHNEK. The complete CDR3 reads CASSFGLHNEKLFF.

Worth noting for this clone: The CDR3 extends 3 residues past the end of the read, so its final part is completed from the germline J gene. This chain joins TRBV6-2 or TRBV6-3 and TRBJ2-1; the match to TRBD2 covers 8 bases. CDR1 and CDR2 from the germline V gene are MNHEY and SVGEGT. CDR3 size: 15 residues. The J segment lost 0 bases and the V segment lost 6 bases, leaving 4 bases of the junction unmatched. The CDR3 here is CASRQSGSSYNEQFF. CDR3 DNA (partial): TGTGCCAGCAGACAAAGCGGGAGCTCCTACAATGAG.

CDR3 sequence: CASSRQGTDTQYF. The sequenced CDR3 bases are TGTGCCAGCAGCAGACAGGGCACAGATACG. The chain is built from TRBV11-3 and TRBJ2-3, with D possibly matching TRBD1 (6 bases). The read terminates 3 residues before the CDR3 end, so the remaining end is supplied by the germline J gene. Trimming shortened V by 5 bases and J by 1 base, and 7 bases separated the two germline ends. The CDR3 has 13 amino acids. Germline loops: CDR1 SGHNT, CDR2 YENEEA.

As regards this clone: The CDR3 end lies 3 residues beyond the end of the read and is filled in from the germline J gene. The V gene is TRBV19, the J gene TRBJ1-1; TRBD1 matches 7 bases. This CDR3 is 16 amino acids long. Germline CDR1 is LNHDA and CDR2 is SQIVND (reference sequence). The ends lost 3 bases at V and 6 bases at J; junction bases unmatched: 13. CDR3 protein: CASSISVGGGWAEAFF. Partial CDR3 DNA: TGTGCCAGTAGTATTTCGGTCGGAGGGGGCTGGGCTGAA.

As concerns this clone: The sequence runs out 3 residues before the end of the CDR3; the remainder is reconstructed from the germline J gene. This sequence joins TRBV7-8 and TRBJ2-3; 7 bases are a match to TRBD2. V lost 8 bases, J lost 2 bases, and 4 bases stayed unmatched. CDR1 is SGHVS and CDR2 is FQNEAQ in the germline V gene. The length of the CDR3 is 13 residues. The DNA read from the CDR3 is TGTGCCAGCGCCGGGGGGACCACAGATACG. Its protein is CASAGGTTDT. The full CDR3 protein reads CASAGGTTDTQYF. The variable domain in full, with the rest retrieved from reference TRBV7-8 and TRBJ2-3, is GAGVSQSPRYKVAKRGQDVALRCDPISGHVSLFWYQQALGQGPEFLTYFQNEAQLDKSGLPSDRFFAERPEGSVSTLKIQRTQQEDSAVYLCASAGGTTDTQYFGPGTRLTVL.

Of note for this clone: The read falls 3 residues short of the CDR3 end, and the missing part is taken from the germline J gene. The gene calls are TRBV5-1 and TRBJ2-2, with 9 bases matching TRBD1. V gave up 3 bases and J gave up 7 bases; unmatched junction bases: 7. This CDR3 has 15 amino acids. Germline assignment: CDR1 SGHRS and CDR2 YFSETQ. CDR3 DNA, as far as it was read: TGCGCCAGCAGCTCCAGGACAGGGGATGGCGGGGAG. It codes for CASSSRTGDGGE. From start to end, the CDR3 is CASSSRTGDGGELFF.

The CDR3 here is CASSYATGDYTEAFF. The sequenced CDR3 bases are TGTGCCAGCAGCTACGCGACAGGCGATTACACTGAA. The chain employs TRBV6-2 or TRBV6-3 and TRBJ1-1, with TRBD1 as a possible D gene (6 bases). The DNA ends 3 residues before the CDR3 does, and the rest of the CDR3 is filled in from the germline J gene. Germline-derived CDR1 and CDR2 are MNHEY and SVGEGT. The V end lost 6 bases, the J end lost 3 bases, and 17 bases lay between the germline ends. The CDR3 totals 15 residues.

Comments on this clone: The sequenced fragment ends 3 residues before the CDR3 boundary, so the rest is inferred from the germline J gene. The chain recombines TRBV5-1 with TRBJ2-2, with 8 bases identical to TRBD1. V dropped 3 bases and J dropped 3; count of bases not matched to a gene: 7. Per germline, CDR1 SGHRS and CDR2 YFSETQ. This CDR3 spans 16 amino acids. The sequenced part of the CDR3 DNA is TGCGCCAGCAGCTGGACAGGGATTCCGGACACCGGGGAG. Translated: CASSWTGIPDTGE. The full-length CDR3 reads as CASSWTGIPDTGELFF.

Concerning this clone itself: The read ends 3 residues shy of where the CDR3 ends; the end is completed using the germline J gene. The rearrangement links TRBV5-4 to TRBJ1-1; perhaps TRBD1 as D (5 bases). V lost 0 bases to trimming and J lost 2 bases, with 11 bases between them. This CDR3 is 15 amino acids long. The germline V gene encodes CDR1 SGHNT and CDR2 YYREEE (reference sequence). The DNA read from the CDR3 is TGTGCCAGCAGCTTGGGAGCGGGGCTTAACACTGAA. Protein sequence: CASSLGAGLNTE. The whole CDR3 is CASSLGAGLNTEAFF.

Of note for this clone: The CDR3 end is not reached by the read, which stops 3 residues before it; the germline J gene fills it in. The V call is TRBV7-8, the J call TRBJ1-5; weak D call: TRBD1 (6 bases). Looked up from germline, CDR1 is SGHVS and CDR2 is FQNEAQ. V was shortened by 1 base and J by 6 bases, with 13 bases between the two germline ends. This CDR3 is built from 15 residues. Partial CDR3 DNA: TGTGCCAGCAGCTTAGGGGGGCGGCTTTCTCAGCCC. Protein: CASSLGGRLSQP. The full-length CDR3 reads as CASSLGGRLSQPQHF. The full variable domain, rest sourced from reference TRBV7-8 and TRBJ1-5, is GAGVSQSPRYKVAKRGQDVALRCDPISGHVSLFWYQQALGQGPEFLTYFQNEAQLDKSGLPSDRFFAERPEGSVSTLKIQRTQQEDSAVYLCASSLGGRLSQPQHFGDGTRLSIL.

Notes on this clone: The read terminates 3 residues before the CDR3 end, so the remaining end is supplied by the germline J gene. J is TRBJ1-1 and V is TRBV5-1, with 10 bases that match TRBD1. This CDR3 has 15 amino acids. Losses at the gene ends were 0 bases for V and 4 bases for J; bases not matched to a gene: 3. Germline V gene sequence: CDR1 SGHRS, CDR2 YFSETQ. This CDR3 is CASSLEDRGATEAFF. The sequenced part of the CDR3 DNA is TGCGCCAGCAGCTTGGAGGACAGGGGGGCCACTGAA.

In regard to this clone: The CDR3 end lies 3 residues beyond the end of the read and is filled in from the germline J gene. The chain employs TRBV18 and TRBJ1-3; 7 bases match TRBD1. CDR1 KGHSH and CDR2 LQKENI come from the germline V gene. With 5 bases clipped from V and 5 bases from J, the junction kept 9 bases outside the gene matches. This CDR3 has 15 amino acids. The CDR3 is CASSGGTAFRNTIYF. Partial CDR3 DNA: TGTGCCAGCTCAGGAGGGACAGCATTTAGAAACACC.

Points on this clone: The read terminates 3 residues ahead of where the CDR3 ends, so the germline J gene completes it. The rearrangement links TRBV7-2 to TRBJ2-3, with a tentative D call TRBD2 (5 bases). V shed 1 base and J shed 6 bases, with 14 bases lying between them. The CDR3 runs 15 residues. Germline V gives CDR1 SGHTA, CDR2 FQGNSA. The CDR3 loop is CASSLGTGKVDTQYF. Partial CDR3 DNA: TGTGCCAGCAGCTTAGGAACGGGGAAGGTTGATACG.

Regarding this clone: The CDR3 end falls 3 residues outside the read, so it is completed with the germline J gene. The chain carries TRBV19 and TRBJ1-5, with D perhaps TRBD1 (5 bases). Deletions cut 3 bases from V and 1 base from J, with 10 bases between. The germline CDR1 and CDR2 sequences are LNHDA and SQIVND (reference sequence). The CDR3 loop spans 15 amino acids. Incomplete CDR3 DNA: TGTGCCAGTAGTATTGGCAGGGTAAGCAATCAGCCC. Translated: CASSIGRVSNQP. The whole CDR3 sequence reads CASSIGRVSNQPQHF. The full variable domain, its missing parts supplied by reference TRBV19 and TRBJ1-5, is DGGITQSPKYLFRKEGQNVTLSCEQNLNHDAMYWYRQDPGQGLRLIYYSQIVNDFQKGDIAEGYSVSREKKESFPLTVTSAQKNPTAFYLCASSIGRVSNQPQHFGDGTRLSIL.